This TCR beta chain emerged from a study of T-cell memory formation after mild COVID-19. The table lists this clonotype with a few counts. Its matching antigen is unknown. Study outcomes and limitations: Memory cells collected pre-infection included some clones that later responded, suggesting cross-reactive memory joined. Chiefly within CM and EM were the contracting CD4+ clones; CD8+ ones were within EMRA. The authors left the SARS-CoV-2 specificity of second-wave clones peaking on day 37 unconfirmed.

From germline, CDR1 is SGHTA and CDR2 FQGNSA. The V gene lost 3 bases and the J gene lost 0 bases, with 9 bases spanning the gap. The CDR3 has 15 residues. TCRdb itself ran the 5' RACE reads through MiXCR, one entry per CDR3 protein. This sample carries about 540,000 distinct CDR3 sequences, 20% of them seen once, and the ten largest clones take around 12%. The sequenced material came from PBMCs or a T cell subset sorted from them (not recorded which). This receptor was identified in an adult woman who had mild COVID-19 (a few samples of this study predate the infection). Cell type and time point are not known. V and J are TRBV7-2 and TRBJ2-1; D unresolved. CDR3 bases: TGTGCCAGCAGCTTCCAGTTACTCTCCTACAATGAGCAGTTCTTC. Its protein is CASSFQLLSYNEQFF.